This T cell receptor beta chain was retrieved from a study of T cell responses to AZD1222 COVID-19 vaccine. A note on this clone: As yet, its antigen is unknown.

The germline V gene has CDR1 KGHSH and CDR2 LQKENI. V lost 1 base and J 0 bases, leaving 10 bases between the germline ends. This CDR3 contains 16 residues. Overall study findings and caveats: Spike-wide coverage was observed for vaccine-associated CD4 TCRs, with dominant responses at 160-218 and 743-854. Epitopes outside B.1.351 and B.1.1.7 mutated regions reportedly drew nearly half of spike TCRs.

Sequencing was performed with immunoSEQ multiplex PCR; in TCRdb, only in-frame clones are kept and a portion is missing. The data show tens of thousands of clones, 88% seen once. The input for sequencing was peripheral blood, taken on day 0 of MenACWY control vaccination. This TCR was recovered from an adult in good health. The gene calls are TRBV18 and TRBJ1-3, with a possible D match to TRBD1 (5 bases). The DNA for the CDR3 is TGTGCCAGCTCACCACTTGACAGCAGCTCTGGAAACACCATATATTTT. This translates into CASSPLDSSSGNTIYF.